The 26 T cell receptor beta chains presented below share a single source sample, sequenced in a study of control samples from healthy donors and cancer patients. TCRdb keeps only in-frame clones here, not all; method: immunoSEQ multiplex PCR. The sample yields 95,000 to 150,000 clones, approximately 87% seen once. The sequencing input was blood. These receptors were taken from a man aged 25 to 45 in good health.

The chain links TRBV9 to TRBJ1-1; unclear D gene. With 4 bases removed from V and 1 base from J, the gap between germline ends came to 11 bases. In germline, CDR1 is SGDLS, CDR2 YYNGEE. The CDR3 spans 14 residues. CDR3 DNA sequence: TGTGCCAGCAGCCCGCTAATGGCGAACACTGAAGCTTTCTTT. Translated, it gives CASSPLMANTEAFF.

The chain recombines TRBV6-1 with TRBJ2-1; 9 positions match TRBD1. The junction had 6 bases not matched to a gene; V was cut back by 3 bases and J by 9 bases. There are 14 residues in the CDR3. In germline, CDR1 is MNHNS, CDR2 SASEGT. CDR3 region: CASSEGQGIGEQFF. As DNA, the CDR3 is TGTGCCAGCAGTGAGGGACAGGGAATTGGTGAGCAGTTCTTC.

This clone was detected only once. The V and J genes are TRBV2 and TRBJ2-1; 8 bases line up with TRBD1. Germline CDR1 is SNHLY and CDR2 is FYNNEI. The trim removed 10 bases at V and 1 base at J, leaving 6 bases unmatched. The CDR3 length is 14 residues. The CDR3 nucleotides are TGTGCCATCAGGGGGCCAGGGTCCTACAATGAGCAGTTCTTC. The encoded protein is CAIRGPGSYNEQFF.

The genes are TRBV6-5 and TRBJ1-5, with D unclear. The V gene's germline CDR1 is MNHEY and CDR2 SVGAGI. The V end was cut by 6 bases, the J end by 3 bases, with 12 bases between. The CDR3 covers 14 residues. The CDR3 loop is CASSSDGFNQPQHF. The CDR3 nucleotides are TGTGCCAGCAGCTCGGACGGGTTCAATCAGCCCCAGCATTTT.

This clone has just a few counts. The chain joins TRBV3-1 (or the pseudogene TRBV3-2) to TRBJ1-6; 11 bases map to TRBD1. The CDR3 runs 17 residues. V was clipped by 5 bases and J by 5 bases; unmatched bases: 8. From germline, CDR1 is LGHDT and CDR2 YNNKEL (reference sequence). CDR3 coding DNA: TGTGCCAGCAGCTTTCGGACAGGGGGCCTTAATAATTCACCCCTCCACTTT. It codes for CASSFRTGGLNNSPLHF.

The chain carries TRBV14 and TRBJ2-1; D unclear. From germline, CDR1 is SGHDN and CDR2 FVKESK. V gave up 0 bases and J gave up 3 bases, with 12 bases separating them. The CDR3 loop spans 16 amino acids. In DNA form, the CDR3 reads TGTGCCAGCAGCCAAGATCAAAGGCCCCACTACAATGAGCAGTTCTTC. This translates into CASSQDQRPHYNEQFF. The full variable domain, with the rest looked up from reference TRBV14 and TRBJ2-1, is EAGVTQFPSHSVIEKGQTVTLRCDPISGHDNLYWYRRVMGKEIKFLLHFVKESKQDESGMPNNRFLAERTGGTYSTLKVQPAELEDSGVYFCASSQDQRPHYNEQFFGPGTRLTVL.

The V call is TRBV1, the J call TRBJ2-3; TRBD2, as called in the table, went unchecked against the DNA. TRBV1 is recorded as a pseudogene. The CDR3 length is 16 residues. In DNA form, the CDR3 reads TGCACCAGCAGGAATAGCGGGGGGGCTAGGACAGATACGCAGTATTTT. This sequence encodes CTSRNSGGARTDTQYF.

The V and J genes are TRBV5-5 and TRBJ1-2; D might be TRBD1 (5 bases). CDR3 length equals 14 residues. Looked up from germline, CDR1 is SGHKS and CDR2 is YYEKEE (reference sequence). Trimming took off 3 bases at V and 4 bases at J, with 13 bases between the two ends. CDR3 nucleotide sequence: TGTGCCAGCAGCTCGCAGTCTGACAGCTATGGCTACACCTTC. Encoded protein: CASSSQSDSYGYTF. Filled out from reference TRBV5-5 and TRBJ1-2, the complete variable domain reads DAGVTQSPTHLIKTRGQQVTLRCSPISGHKSVSWYQQVLGQGPQFIFQYYEKEERGRGNFPDRFSARQFPNYSSELNVNALLLGDSALYLCASSSQSDSYGYTFGSGTRLTVV.

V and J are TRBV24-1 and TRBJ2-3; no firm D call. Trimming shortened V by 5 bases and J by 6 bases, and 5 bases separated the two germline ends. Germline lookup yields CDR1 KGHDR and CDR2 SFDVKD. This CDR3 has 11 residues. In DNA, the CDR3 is TGTGCCACCAGTGCTATGGATACGCAGTATTTT. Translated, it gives CATSAMDTQYF.

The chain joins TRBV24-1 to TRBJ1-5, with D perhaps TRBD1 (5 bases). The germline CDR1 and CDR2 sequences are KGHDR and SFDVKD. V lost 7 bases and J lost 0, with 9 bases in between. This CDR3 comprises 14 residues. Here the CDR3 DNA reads TGTGCCACCAGCCAGGGTGCTAGCAATCAGCCCCAGCATTTT. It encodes CATSQGASNQPQHF.

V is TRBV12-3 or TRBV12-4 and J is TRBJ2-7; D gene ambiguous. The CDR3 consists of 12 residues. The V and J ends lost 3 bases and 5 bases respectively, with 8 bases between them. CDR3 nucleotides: TGTGCCAGCAGTTTCGGACCCGACGAGCAGTACGTC. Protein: CASSFGPDEQYV.

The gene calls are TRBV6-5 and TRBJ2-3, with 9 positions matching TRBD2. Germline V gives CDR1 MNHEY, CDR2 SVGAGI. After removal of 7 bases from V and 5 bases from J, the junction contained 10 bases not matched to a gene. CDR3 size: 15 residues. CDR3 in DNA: TGTGCCAGCAACCAGCGCGGGGGGGCTCTAGATACGCAGTATTTT. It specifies CASNQRGGALDTQYF.

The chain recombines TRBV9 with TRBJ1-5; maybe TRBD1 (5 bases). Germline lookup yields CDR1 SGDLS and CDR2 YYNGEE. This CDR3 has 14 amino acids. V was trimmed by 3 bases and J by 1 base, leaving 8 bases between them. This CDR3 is CASSARGSNQPQHF. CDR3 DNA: TGTGCCAGCAGCGCCCGGGGGAGCAATCAGCCCCAGCATTTT.

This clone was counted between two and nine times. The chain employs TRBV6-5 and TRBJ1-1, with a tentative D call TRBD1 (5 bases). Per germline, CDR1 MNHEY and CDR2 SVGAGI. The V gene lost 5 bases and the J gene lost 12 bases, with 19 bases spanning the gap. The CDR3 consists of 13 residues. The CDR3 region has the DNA TGTGCCAGCAGTCGGGACTCAATCTCGAGAACTTTCTTT. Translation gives CASSRDSISRTFF.

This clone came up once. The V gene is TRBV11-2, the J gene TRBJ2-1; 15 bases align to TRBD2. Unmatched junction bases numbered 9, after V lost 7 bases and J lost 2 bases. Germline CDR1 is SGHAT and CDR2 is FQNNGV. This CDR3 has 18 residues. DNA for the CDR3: TGTGCCAGCACCGGACTAGCGGGGGGGCATAGTGCCTACAATGAGCAGTTCTTC. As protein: CASTGLAGGHSAYNEQFF.

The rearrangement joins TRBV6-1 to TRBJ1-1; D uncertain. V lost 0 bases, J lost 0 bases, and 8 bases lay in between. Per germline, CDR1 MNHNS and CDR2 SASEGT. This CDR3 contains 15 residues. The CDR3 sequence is CASSEALRMNTEAFF. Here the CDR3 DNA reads TGTGCCAGCAGTGAAGCACTTAGGATGAACACTGAAGCTTTCTTT.

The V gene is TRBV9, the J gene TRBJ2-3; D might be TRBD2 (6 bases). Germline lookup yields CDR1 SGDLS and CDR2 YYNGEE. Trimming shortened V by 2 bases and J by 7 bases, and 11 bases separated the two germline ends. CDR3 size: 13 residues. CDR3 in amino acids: CASSVGTFHTQYF. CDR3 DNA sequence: TGTGCCAGCAGCGTTGGGACTTTCCATACGCAGTATTTT.

DNA for the CDR3: TGTGCCAGCAGTTCGGGACTTTACCAAGAGACCCAGTACTTC. Residues: CASSSGLYQETQYF. The chain recombines TRBV27 with TRBJ2-5; perhaps TRBD2 as D (6 bases). The germline CDR1 and CDR2 sequences are MNHEY and SMNVEV (reference sequence). The CDR3 spans 14 residues. The ends were cut back, 4 bases at V and 0 bases at J, with 9 bases in the middle.

For the CDR3, the DNA is TGTGCCATCAGTGACCACCGGCAGGGGAACAATGAGCAGTTCTTC. This sequence encodes CAISDHRQGNNEQFF. The chain employs TRBV10-3 and TRBJ2-1, with TRBD1 as a possible D gene (6 bases). Trimming removed 3 bases at V and 5 bases at J, with 14 bases between. This CDR3 has 15 residues. Germline CDR1 is ENHRY and CDR2 is SYGVKD.

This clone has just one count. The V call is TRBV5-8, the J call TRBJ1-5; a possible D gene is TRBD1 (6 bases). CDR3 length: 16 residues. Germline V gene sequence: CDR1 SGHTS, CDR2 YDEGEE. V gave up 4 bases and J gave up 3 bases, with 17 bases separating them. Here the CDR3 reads CASSLLGQVINQPQHF. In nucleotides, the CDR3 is TGTGCCAGCAGCCTACTGGGACAAGTGATCAATCAGCCCCAGCATTTT. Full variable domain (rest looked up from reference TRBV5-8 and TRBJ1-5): EAGVTQSPTHLIKTRGQQATLRCSPISGHTSVYWYQQALGLGLQFLLWYDEGEERNRGNFPPRFSGRQFPNYSSELNVNALELEDSALYLCASSLLGQVINQPQHFGDGTRLSIL.

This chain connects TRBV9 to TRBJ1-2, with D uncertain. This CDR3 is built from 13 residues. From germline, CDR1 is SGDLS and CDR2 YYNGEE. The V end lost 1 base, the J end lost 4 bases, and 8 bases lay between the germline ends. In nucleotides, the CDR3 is TGTGCCAGCAGCGTAACTGATTTCTATGGCTACACCTTC. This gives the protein CASSVTDFYGYTF. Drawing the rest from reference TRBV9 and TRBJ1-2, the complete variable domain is DSGVTQTPKHLITATGQRVTLRCSPRSGDLSVYWYQQSLDQGLQFLIQYYNGEERAKGNILERFSAQQFPDLHSELNLSSLELGDSALYFCASSVTDFYGYTFGSGTRLTVV.

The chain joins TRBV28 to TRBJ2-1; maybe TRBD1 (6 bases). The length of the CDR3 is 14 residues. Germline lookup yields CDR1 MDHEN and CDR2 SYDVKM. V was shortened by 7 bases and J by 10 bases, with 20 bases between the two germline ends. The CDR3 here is CASNHPRGFFEQFF. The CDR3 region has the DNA TGTGCCAGCAACCACCCCAGGGGTTTCTTCGAGCAGTTCTTC.

Here the CDR3 DNA reads TGTGCCAGCTCACCATCAGGGGGTTATAGCAATCAGCCCCAGCATTTT. As protein: CASSPSGGYSNQPQHF. The genes are TRBV18 and TRBJ1-5; 7 bases fit TRBD1. The CDR3 length is 16 residues. V lost 2 bases and J lost 0; bases outside the gene matches: 4. Germline-derived CDR1 and CDR2 are KGHSH and LQKENI.

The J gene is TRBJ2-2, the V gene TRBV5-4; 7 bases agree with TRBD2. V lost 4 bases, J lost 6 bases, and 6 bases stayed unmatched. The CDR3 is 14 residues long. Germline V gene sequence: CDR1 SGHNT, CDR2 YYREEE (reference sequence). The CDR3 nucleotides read TGTGCCAGCAGCCTAAGCGGGGACGCCGGGGAGCTGTTTTTT. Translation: CASSLSGDAGELFF.

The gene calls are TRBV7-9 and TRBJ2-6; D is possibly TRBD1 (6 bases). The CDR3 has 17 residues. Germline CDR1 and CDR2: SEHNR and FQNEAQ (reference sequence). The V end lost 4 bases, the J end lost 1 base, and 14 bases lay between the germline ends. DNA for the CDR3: TGTGCCAGCAGCTCCCCCAGGGGAAGGTCTGGGGCCAACGTCCTGACTTTC. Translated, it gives CASSSPRGRSGANVLTF.

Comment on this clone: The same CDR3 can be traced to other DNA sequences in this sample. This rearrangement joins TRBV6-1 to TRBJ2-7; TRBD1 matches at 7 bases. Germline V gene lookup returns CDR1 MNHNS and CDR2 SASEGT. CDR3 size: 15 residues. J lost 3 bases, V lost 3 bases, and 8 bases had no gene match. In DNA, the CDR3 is TGTGCCAGCAGTGACAGACCGGGACAGATCTACGAGCAGTACTTC. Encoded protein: CASSDRPGQIYEQYF.